This TCR beta chain was identified in a study of control samples from healthy donors and cancer patients. V was cut by 2 bases and J by 5 bases, with 12 bases left in between. There are 14 residues in the CDR3. Per germline, CDR1 MNHEY and CDR2 SMNVEV (reference sequence). The table came from immunoSEQ multiplex PCR; TCRdb's copy has only in-frame clones and leaves some out. The profile covers about 140,000 clones, with 85% to 95% appearing a single time and around 13% taken by the ten largest. Sequencing was done on a sample of blood. The chain carries TRBV27 and TRBJ2-5; tentatively, D is TRBD1 (6 bases). The clonotype originates from a man in his forties in good health. This CDR3 reads CASSLMAGVETQYF. The DNA of the CDR3 is TGTGCCAGCAGTTTAATGGCAGGGGTCGAGACCCAGTACTTC.